Listed here is a single T cell receptor (beta chain). Its antigen remains unidentified. This entry is derived from a study of T cells in localized non-small cell lung cancer. Study findings and constraints: Median around 56 top-100 tumor clones were shared with paired adjacent lung. Because researchers sequenced only one region of the tumor, heterogeneity is still possible. Longer survival (overall) was linked to higher T cell density in blood.

Profiling relied on immunoSEQ multiplex PCR, and the TCRdb table lists in-frame clones only, not all of them. Of approximately 2,800 clones listed, 30% to 40% were seen once; the top ten hold roughly 15%. The CDR3 spans 14 residues. Trimming took 0 bases from V and 8 from J; bases not matched to a gene: 8. Looked up from germline, CDR1 is SQVTM and CDR2 is ANQGSEA. The receptor comes from a man aged 40-75 years with stage II lung adenocarcinoma. The sample was lung tumor tissue, taken before any cancer treatment. The chain joins TRBV29-1 to TRBJ1-2, with 8 bases fitting TRBD1. For the CDR3, the DNA is TGCAGCGTTGAAGATGGACAGGGTTATTGGGGCTACACCTTC. As protein: CSVEDGQGYWGYTF.